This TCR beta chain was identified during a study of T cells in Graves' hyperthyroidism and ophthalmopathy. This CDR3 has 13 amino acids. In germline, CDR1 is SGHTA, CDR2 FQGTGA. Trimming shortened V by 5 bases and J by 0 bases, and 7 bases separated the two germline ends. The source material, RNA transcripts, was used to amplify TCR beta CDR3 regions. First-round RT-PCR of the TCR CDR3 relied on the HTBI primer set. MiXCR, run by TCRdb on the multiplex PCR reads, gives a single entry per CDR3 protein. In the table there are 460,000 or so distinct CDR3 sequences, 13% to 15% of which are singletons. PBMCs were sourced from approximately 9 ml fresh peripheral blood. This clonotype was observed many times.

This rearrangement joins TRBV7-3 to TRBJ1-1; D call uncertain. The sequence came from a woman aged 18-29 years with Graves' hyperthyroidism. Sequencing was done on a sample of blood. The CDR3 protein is CASSPTMNTEAFF. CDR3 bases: TGTGCCAGCAGCCCGACCATGAACACTGAAGCTTTCTTT.